This TCR beta chain was found in a study of Graves' ophthalmopathy and Graves' hyperthyroidism. On the study more broadly: Stable hyperthyroidism meant no progression to ophthalmopathy within 18 months of follow-up.

The CDR3 spans 17 residues. Germline-derived CDR1 and CDR2 are ENHRY and SYGVKD. Trimming shortened V by 0 bases and J by 4 bases, and 18 bases separated the two germline ends. TCR beta CDR3 regions were amplified from RNA transcripts. An initial RT-PCR round employing HTBI primers preceded a second-round multiplex PCR. A single record per CDR3 protein comes from TCRdb applying MiXCR to the multiplex PCR reads. The sample yields about 1.2 million distinct CDR3 sequences, about two fifths seen once. Clinicians made diagnoses from clinical symptoms, serum thyroxine, TRAb, thyroid ultrasound and orbital computed tomography. A single count supports this clonotype.

The source is an adult man with Graves' hyperthyroidism. The chain uses TRBV10-3 and TRBJ2-5; D possibly uses TRBD1 or TRBD2 (7 bases each). Sequenced input: peripheral blood or thyroid tissue (not recorded which). CDR3 nucleotides: TGTGCCATCAGTGAGTCGACGAGCAGGGGGGGCGGAGAGACCCAGTACTTC. The encoded protein is CAISESTSRGGGETQYF.